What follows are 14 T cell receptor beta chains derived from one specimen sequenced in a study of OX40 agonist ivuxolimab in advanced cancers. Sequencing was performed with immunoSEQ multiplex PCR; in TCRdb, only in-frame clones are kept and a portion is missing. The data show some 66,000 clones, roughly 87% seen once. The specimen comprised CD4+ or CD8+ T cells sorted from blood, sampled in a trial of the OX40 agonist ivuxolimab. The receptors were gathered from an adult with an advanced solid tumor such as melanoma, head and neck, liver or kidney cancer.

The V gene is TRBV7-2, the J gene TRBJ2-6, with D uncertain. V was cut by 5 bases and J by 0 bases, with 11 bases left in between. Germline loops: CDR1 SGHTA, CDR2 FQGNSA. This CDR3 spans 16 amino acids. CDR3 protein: CASSPFPRSGANVLTF. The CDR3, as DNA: TGTGCCAGCAGCCCATTTCCCCGCTCTGGGGCCAACGTCCTGACTTTC.

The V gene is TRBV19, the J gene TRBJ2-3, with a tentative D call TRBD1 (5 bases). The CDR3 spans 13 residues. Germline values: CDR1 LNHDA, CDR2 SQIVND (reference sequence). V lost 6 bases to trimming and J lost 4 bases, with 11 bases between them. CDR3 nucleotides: TGTGCCAGTAGCAGGGTAGGTGCAGATACGCAGTATTTT. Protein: CASSRVGADTQYF.

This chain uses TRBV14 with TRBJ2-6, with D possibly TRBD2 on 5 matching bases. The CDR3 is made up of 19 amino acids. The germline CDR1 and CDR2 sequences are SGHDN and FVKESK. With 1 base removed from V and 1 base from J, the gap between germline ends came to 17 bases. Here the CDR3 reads CASSQVTSPLPSGANVLTF. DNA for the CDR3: TGTGCCAGCAGCCAAGTTACTAGTCCTCTCCCTTCTGGGGCCAACGTCCTGACTTTC.

For the CDR3, the DNA is TGTGCCAGCAGCTTGGGTGCGGAGAACTATGGCTACACCTTC. It yields the protein CASSLGAENYGYTF. The chain couples TRBV5-6 to TRBJ1-2; D unclear. Germline V gene sequence: CDR1 SGHDT, CDR2 YYEEEE. The CDR3 consists of 14 residues. Deletions cut 0 bases from V and 2 bases from J, with 8 bases between.

The CDR3, as DNA: TGTGCCAGTAACTCCTCTCCGAACACTGAAGCTTTCTTT. Amino acid sequence: CASNSSPNTEAFF. The V call is TRBV19, the J call TRBJ1-1; no clear D gene. The ends were cut back, 7 bases at V and 1 base at J, with 10 bases in the middle. The CDR3 totals 13 residues. Per germline, CDR1 LNHDA and CDR2 SQIVND (reference sequence).

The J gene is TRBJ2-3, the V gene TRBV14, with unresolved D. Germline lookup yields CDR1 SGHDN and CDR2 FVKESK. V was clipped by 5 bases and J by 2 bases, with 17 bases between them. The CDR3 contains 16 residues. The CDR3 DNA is TGTGCCAGCAGCGCATCACCGGGCCTAAACACAGATACGCAGTATTTT. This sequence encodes CASSASPGLNTDTQYF. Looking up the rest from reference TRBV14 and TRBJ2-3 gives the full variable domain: EAGVTQFPSHSVIEKGQTVTLRCDPISGHDNLYWYRRVMGKEIKFLLHFVKESKQDESGMPNNRFLAERTGGTYSTLKVQPAELEDSGVYFCASSASPGLNTDTQYFGPGTRLTVL.

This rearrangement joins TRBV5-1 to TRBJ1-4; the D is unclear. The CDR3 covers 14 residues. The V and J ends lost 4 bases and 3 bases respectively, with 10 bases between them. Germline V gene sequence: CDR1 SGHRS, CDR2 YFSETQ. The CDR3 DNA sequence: TGCGCCAGCAGCCTGGACCCCGCTAATGAAAAACTGTTTTTT. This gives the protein CASSLDPANEKLFF.

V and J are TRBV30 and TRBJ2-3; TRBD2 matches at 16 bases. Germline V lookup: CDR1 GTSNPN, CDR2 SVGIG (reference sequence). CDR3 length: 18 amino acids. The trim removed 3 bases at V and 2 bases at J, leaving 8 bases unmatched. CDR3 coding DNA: TGTGCCTGGAGCCAGGGACTAGCGGGAGGGCCTGCCACAGATACGCAGTATTTT. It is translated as CAWSQGLAGGPATDTQYF.

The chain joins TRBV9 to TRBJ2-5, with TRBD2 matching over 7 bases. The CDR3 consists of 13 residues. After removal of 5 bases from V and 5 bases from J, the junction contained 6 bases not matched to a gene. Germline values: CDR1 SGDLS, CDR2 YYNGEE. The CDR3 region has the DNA TGTGCCAGCAGTATTGGGAGGGCTGAGACCCAGTACTTC. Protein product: CASSIGRAETQYF.

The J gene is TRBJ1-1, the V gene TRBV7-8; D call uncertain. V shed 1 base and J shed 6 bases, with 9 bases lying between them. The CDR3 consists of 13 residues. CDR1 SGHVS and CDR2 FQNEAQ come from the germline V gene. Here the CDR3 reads CASSLVTVAEAFF. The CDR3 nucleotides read TGTGCCAGCAGCTTAGTAACAGTGGCTGAAGCTTTCTTT.

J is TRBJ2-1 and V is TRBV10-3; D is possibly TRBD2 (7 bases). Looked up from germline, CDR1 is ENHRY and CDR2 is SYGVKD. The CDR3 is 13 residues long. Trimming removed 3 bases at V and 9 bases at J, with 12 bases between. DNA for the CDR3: TGTGCCATCAGTGATTCGGGGGGCCGTGAGCAGTTCTTC. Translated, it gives CAISDSGGREQFF.

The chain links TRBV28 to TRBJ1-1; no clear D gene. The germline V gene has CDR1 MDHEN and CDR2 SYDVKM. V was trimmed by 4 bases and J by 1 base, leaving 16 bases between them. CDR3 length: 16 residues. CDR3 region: CASSSPLRAENTEAFF. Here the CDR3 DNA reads TGTGCCAGCAGTTCTCCCCTCCGGGCGGAGAACACTGAAGCTTTCTTT.

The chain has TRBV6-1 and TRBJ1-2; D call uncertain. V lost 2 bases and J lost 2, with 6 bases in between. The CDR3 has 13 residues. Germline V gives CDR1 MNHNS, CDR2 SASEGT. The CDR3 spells CASSEQTNYGYTF. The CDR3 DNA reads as TGTGCCAGCAGTGAACAGACAAACTATGGCTACACCTTC.

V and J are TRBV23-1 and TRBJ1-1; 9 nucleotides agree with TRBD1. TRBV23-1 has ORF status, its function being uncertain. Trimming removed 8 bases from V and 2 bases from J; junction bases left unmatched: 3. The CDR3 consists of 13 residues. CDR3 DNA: TGCGCCAGCGGGGGACAGGGAAACACTGAAGCTTTCTTT. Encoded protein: CASGGQGNTEAFF.